The 29 T cell receptor beta chains given below trace back to one sample, sequenced in a study of T cell repertoires in cytomegalovirus infection. TCRdb fed the reads into MiXCR, producing one record per CDR3 protein. This table has about 740,000 distinct CDR3 sequences, around 35% appearing once. Antigens for these TCRs are unknown. The input for sequencing was cultured PBMCs, taken from culture after CMV antigen stimulation. The receptors were gathered from a human donor in good health (CMV status not recorded). Some clones in this sample may be carry-over from other donors' samples.

The CDR3 sequence is CASSIHSQAYSGNTIYF. The CDR3 DNA is TGTGCCAGTAGTATTCACTCCCAAGCCTACTCTGGAAACACCATATATTTT. The gene calls are TRBV19 and TRBJ1-3; no definite D call. CDR1 is LNHDA, CDR2 SQIVND, per germline (reference sequence). Deletions cut 3 bases from V and 0 bases from J, with 15 bases between. The CDR3 is 17 amino acids.

This clonotype was recorded a few times. J is TRBJ2-7 and V is TRBV7-6, with D possibly TRBD2 on 6 matching bases. The CDR3 is made up of 14 amino acids. V gave up 5 bases and J gave up 4 bases, with 15 bases separating them. From germline, CDR1 is SGHVS and CDR2 FNYEAQ. The CDR3 sequence is CASSTALAPYEQYF. DNA of the CDR3: TGTGCCAGCAGCACTGCCCTAGCGCCGTACGAGCAGTACTTC.

This clonotype was observed a few times. V is TRBV6-5 and J is TRBJ2-7; 8 positions match TRBD2. Germline CDR1 MNHEY, CDR2 SVGAGI. Trimming at V came to 7 bases and at J to 12 bases, leaving 11 bases not matched to a gene. There are 12 residues in the CDR3. The CDR3 DNA is TGTGCCAGCACTAATAGCGGGACGGGGTGGTACTTC. This encodes CASTNSGTGWYF.

This clonotype occurred a few times. One end of the junction fails to match germline, which may point to a read error. The genes are TRBV27 and TRBJ1-6; D not resolved. The length of the CDR3 is 15 residues. Germline V gene sequence: CDR1 MNHEY, CDR2 SMNVEV (reference sequence). CDR3 coding DNA: TGTGCCAGCAGTGTGGGTCCCTCCCATAATTCACCCCTCCACTTT. Amino acids: CASSVGPSHNSPLHF.

The V gene is TRBV6-1, the J gene TRBJ1-5, with D hard to call. Trimming shortened V by 10 bases and J by 2 bases, and 9 bases separated the two germline ends. The CDR3 loop spans 12 amino acids. Germline V CDR1 and CDR2: MNHNS, SASEGT. In DNA, the CDR3 is TGTGCCACTGCAGTGGGCAATCAGCCCCAGCATTTT. Its protein is CATAVGNQPQHF.

A single count supports this clonotype. V gene TRBV25-1 combines with J gene TRBJ2-1; 9 bases map to TRBD2. V was clipped by 1 base and J by 0 bases; unmatched bases: 10. The CDR3 contains 19 residues. Per the germline V gene, CDR1 is MGHDK and CDR2 is SYGVNS. The CDR3 DNA sequence: TGTGCCAGCAGTGAATCTGCTAGCGGGACCCCGAGCTCCTACAATGAGCAGTTCTTC. Encoded protein: CASSESASGTPSSYNEQFF.

This chain joins TRBV6-1 and TRBJ1-5; D remains ambiguous. With 0 bases removed from V and 5 bases from J, the gap between germline ends came to 8 bases. CDR1 and CDR2 (germline): MNHNS, SASEGT. The CDR3 sequence is 14 residues long. The DNA of the CDR3 is TGTGCCAGCAGTGAAGCGGTAGGGTATCAGCCCCAGCATTTT. This encodes CASSEAVGYQPQHF.

This clonotype has at least ten counts. The chain has TRBV7-9 and TRBJ1-6, with 7 nucleotides matching TRBD1. The CDR3 covers 17 residues. Germline-derived CDR1 and CDR2 are SEHNR and FQNEAQ (reference sequence). V was pared by 3 bases and J by 10 bases, with 15 bases of the junction left unmatched. For the CDR3, the DNA is TGTGCCAGCAGCTTCCACGACAGGGAAGGGATAAGGTCACCCCTCCACTTT. Its protein product is CASSFHDREGIRSPLHF.

This clonotype showed up many times. The V and J genes are TRBV7-8 and TRBJ1-1; 8 bases are a match to TRBD1. The V segment lost 5 bases and the J segment 7 bases; nucleotides outside the gene matches: 18. Germline V lookup: CDR1 SGHVS, CDR2 FQNEAQ. The CDR3 totals 17 residues. The CDR3 nucleotides read TGTGCCAGCAGCGCTCAAAGACTCGGACAGGGAGGGATTGAAGCTTTCTTT. Its protein product is CASSAQRLGQGGIEAFF.

This chain connects TRBV5-4 to TRBJ1-2, with D unresolved. This CDR3 spans 12 amino acids. The V gene lost 0 bases and the J gene lost 8 bases, with 8 bases spanning the gap. Germline V gene lookup returns CDR1 SGHNT and CDR2 YYREEE (reference sequence). In DNA form, the CDR3 reads TGTGCCAGCAGCTTGGCGCAGTTGGGCTACACCTTC. Residues: CASSLAQLGYTF.

The rearrangement joins TRBV6-5 to TRBJ2-5, with a tentative D call TRBD1 (6 bases). The CDR3 is made up of 14 amino acids. Trimming took 8 bases from V and 2 from J, leaving 15 bases between them. Germline CDR1 is MNHEY and CDR2 is SVGAGI. The CDR3 sequence is CASLDSRSQETQYF. The CDR3, as DNA: TGTGCCAGCTTGGACAGTCGAAGTCAAGAGACCCAGTACTTC.

The chain recombines TRBV27 with TRBJ1-3, with unresolved D. V gave up 8 bases and J gave up 0 bases, with 8 bases separating them. Germline V gives CDR1 MNHEY, CDR2 SMNVEV (reference sequence). CDR3 size: 13 residues. The CDR3 DNA is TGTGCCAGCGGTCTGAACTCTGGAAACACCATATATTTT. It yields the protein CASGLNSGNTIYF.

The chain combines TRBV12-3 or TRBV12-4 with TRBJ1-2; the D is unclear. CDR3 length: 13 residues. Trimming took off 5 bases at V and 6 bases at J, with 13 bases between the two ends. For the CDR3, the DNA is TGTGCCAGCAGTAAGCAGAAGAGAGATGGCTACACCTTC. Protein: CASSKQKRDGYTF.

The chain couples TRBV19 to TRBJ1-5, with 9 bases aligning to TRBD1. Per germline, CDR1 LNHDA and CDR2 SQIVND (reference sequence). The V gene end was trimmed by 5 bases and the J gene end by 7 bases; junction bases not matched to a gene: 6. The CDR3 has 14 amino acids. The CDR3 region is CASSPQDRGQPQHF. CDR3 DNA: TGTGCCAGTAGTCCTCAGGACAGGGGACAGCCCCAGCATTTT.

This chain connects TRBV6-5 to TRBJ2-7; 9 nucleotides match TRBD1. Germline loops: CDR1 MNHEY, CDR2 SVGAGI. Trimming at V came to 2 bases and at J to 6 bases, leaving 5 bases not matched to a gene. The CDR3 runs 14 residues. The CDR3 bases are TGTGCCAGCAGTTACAACAGGGGGCTGGGCGAGCAGTACTTC. Translation gives CASSYNRGLGEQYF.

The chain has TRBV20-1 and TRBJ2-3, with 12 bases that match TRBD2. Germline trimming cut 0 bases from V and 5 bases from J; bases unmatched to any gene: 15. This CDR3 has 19 amino acids. Germline V gene lookup returns CDR1 DFQATT and CDR2 SNEGSKA (reference sequence). The CDR3 spells CSARDWTSGIRVMGDTQYF. In nucleotides, the CDR3 is TGCAGTGCTAGAGATTGGACTAGCGGGATTAGGGTGATGGGAGATACGCAGTATTTT.

A single count supports this clonotype. This CDR3 reads CASSQGPPKGNTEAFF. CDR3 DNA sequence: TGTGCCAGCAGCCAAGGACCCCCGAAGGGGAACACTGAAGCTTTCTTT. This rearrangement joins TRBV3-1 to TRBJ1-1; D is ambiguous. The CDR3 consists of 16 residues. Germline values: CDR1 LGHDT, CDR2 YNNKEL (reference sequence). With 1 base removed from V and 1 base from J, the gap between germline ends came to 13 bases.

This clonotype appeared many times. The chain carries TRBV7-2 and TRBJ2-1; 9 bases agree with TRBD2. Germline trimming cut 1 base from V and 4 bases from J; bases unmatched to any gene: 2. The germline gives CDR1 SGHTA, CDR2 FQGNSA. The CDR3 is 15 residues long. The CDR3: CASSLGLADYNEQFF. The DNA for the CDR3 is TGTGCCAGCAGCTTAGGACTAGCGGATTACAATGAGCAGTTCTTC.

This chain connects TRBV10-3 to TRBJ2-5; 7 bases agree with TRBD2. CDR1 is ENHRY, CDR2 SYGVKD, per germline. This CDR3 is 13 amino acids long. The V gene end was trimmed by 6 bases and the J gene end by 2 bases; junction bases not matched to a gene: 3. The CDR3: CAIREAGQETQYF. The CDR3 DNA reads as TGTGCCATCAGGGAAGCGGGACAAGAGACCCAGTACTTC.

This clonotype was observed at least ten times. V usage is TRBV7-2 and J usage is TRBJ2-6; D unresolved. Per germline, CDR1 SGHTA and CDR2 FQGNSA. V was cut by 4 bases and J by 2 bases, with 6 bases left in between. The CDR3 has 14 residues. CDR3 in amino acids: CASSSRTGANVLTF. The CDR3 region has the DNA TGTGCCAGCAGCTCGCGAACTGGGGCCAACGTCCTGACTTTC.

This clonotype has ten or more counts. This chain connects TRBV7-8 to TRBJ2-1; no reliable D call. The CDR3 is 17 residues long. The V gene lost 3 bases and the J gene lost 5 bases, with 20 bases spanning the gap. Per germline, CDR1 SGHVS and CDR2 FQNEAQ. The CDR3 region is CASSFWIQREGNNEQFF. As DNA, the CDR3 is TGTGCCAGCAGCTTTTGGATTCAACGAGAAGGGAACAATGAGCAGTTCTTC.

This sequence joins TRBV5-6 and TRBJ1-1; the D gene is possibly TRBD1 (5 bases). V gave up 3 bases and J gave up 1 base, with 22 bases separating them. This CDR3 region has 18 residues. The V gene's germline CDR1 is SGHDT and CDR2 YYEEEE. CDR3 sequence reads: CASSSPLGGKGRNTEAFF. The CDR3 bases are TGTGCCAGCAGCTCCCCTTTGGGGGGGAAGGGAAGGAACACTGAAGCTTTCTTT.

The table lists this clonotype with a few counts. This sequence joins TRBV27 and TRBJ2-7; D remains ambiguous. This CDR3 region has 13 residues. Germline CDR1 and CDR2: MNHEY and SMNVEV (reference sequence). Between the trimmed V and J ends, which lost 6 bases and 0 bases, there was a span of 9 bases. This chain's CDR3 is CASSRLNSYEQYF. CDR3 in DNA: TGTGCCAGCAGCCGACTTAACTCCTACGAGCAGTACTTC.

This clonotype came up a few times. This rearrangement joins TRBV7-2 to TRBJ2-5; D ambiguous. V was shortened by 5 bases and J by 2 bases, with 15 bases between the two germline ends. The CDR3 consists of 15 residues. The germline V gene encodes CDR1 SGHTA and CDR2 FQGNSA. The CDR3 DNA reads TGTGCCAGCAGCACACGGGCTGGGTATCAAGAGACCCAGTACTTC. As protein: CASSTRAGYQETQYF.

The chain is built from TRBV6-5 and TRBJ2-5; D is possibly TRBD1 or TRBD2 (6 bases each). The CDR3 totals 14 residues. Per germline, CDR1 MNHEY and CDR2 SVGAGI. V lost 2 bases, J lost 5 bases, and 12 bases lay in between. The CDR3 nucleotides are TGTGCCAGCAGTTACACGGGGGCCTGGGAGACCCAGTACTTC. Its translation: CASSYTGAWETQYF.

The chain carries TRBV7-4 and TRBJ2-7; D may be TRBD1 or TRBD2 (5 bases each). The germline gives CDR1 SGHVT, CDR2 SQSDAQ. This CDR3 has 13 residues. Trimming removed 5 bases at V and 5 bases at J, with 13 bases between. CDR3 coding DNA: TGTGCCAGCAGCGGACTGGGGACCCACGAGCAGTACTTC. Protein product: CASSGLGTHEQYF. Together with reference TRBV7-4 and TRBJ2-7, the CDR3 gives the full variable domain: GAGVSQSPRYKVAKRGRDVALRCDSISGHVTLYWYRQTLGQGSEVLTYSQSDAQRDKSGRPSGRFSAERPERSVSTLKIQRTEQGDSAVYLCASSGLGTHEQYFGPGTRLTVT.

The chain links TRBV2 to TRBJ1-5; D unresolved. This CDR3 is built from 18 residues. Germline V lookup: CDR1 SNHLY, CDR2 FYNNEI. V lost 2 bases and J 2 bases, leaving 19 bases between the germline ends. In nucleotides, the CDR3 is TGTGCCAGCAGTGAAAGGCTCAGGTACCCTAGTGGCAATCAGCCCCAGCATTTT. Residues: CASSERLRYPSGNQPQHF.

This sequence joins TRBV5-1 and TRBJ2-7; TRBD1 agrees at 9 bases. CDR1 is SGHRS, CDR2 YFSETQ, per germline. This CDR3 spans 14 amino acids. V was clipped by 3 bases and J by 3 bases; unmatched bases: 4. DNA of the CDR3: TGCGCCAGCAGCTGGGGACAGGGTAACTACGAGCAGTACTTC. Its protein is CASSWGQGNYEQYF.

This clonotype occurred many times. CDR3 in amino acids: CASSLSRTGEPQHF. The CDR3 DNA reads TGTGCCAGCAGCTTATCAAGGACAGGGGAGCCCCAGCATTTT. This chain links TRBV7-8 with TRBJ1-5; 9 positions agree with TRBD1. Germline CDR1 and CDR2: SGHVS and FQNEAQ. After removal of 2 bases from V and 8 bases from J, the junction contained 4 bases not matched to a gene. There are 14 residues in the CDR3.